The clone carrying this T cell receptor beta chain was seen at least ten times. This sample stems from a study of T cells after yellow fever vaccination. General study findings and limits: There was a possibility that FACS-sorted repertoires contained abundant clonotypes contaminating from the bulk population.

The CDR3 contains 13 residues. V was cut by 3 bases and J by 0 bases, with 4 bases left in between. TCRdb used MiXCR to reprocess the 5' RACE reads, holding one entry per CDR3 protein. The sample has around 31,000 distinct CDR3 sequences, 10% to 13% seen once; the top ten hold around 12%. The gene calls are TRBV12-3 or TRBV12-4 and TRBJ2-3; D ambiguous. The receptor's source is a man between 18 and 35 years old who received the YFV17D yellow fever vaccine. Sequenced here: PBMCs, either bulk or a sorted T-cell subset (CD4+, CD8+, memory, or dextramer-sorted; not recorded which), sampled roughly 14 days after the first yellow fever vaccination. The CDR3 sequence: CASSFGSTDTQYF. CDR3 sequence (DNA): TGTGCCAGCAGTTTCGGAAGCACAGATACGCAGTATTTT.